This TCR beta chain originates from a study of cytomegalovirus exposure and HLA in healthy donors. Overall study context: A preliminary data release comprised tens of millions of unique TCRs obtained from HLA-typed donors.

The study ran its PCR with 60 Vbeta and 13 Jbeta primers. Profiling relied on immunoSEQ multiplex PCR, and the TCRdb table lists in-frame clones only, not all of them. The table records around 160,000 clones, roughly 66% of them present only once. CDR1 LGHNA and CDR2 YSLEER come from the germline V gene. The CDR3 runs to 16 residues. With V trimmed by 0 bases and J by 6 bases, 2 bases remained unmatched. This clone was detected once. Its antigen is not known. Notes on the study in general: Investigators reported over 150 TCR beta chains as tied to cytomegalovirus. Common viral pathogens (according to a later analysis) appeared linked to several of the most significant clusters.

The receptor comes from a woman between 18 and 29 years old in good health and CMV-seronegative. Sequenced material: PBMCs. This rearrangement joins TRBV4-3 to TRBJ2-1; TRBD2 matches at 13 bases. CDR3 residues: CASSQELAGGPNEQFF. As DNA, the CDR3 is TGCGCCAGCAGCCAAGAACTAGCGGGAGGGCCCAATGAGCAGTTCTTC.